This entry is about one TCR beta chain. This clonotype turned up a few times. Its antigen specificity is not known. Base qualities are not at hand, and no much larger clone is one base apart. The source of the sample is a study of blood T cells in healthy people across ages (dated by TCRdb to 2014 to 2015). About the full investigation: In model experiments, template switching captured about one uniquely barcoded TCR beta cDNA molecule for every two T cells. To track age-related changes in TCR beta repertoire diversity, the study relied on deep sequencing normalized with unique cDNA molecular identifiers. Four age groups were formed from the donors: young (average around 15 years), middle-aged (around 37), aged (62) and long-lived (about 75). To avoid experimental bias, donors of different ages were distributed randomly across sequencing lanes. The study analyzed two additional independent replicas of 1 million unique cDNA reads from the same blood draw for two donors, one aged 18 to 30 and one aged 80 or older. What the research found in general, with its limitations: Compared with the aged group, the long-lived group had more naive CD4+ T cells, fewer expanded clones and increased TCR diversity, a pattern suggesting age selection. Estimates of total diversity from one million sequenced T cells were regarded as lower bounds and underestimates. Observed TCR beta diversity per million T cells fell roughly linearly with age, and a significant reduction was already apparent by age about 36. Conclusive comparison of naive and antigen-experienced compartments was prevented by the profiling of bulk unsorted PBMCs. The percentage of naive T cells measured by flow cytometry correlated strongly with observed TCR beta diversity. Donor CMV infection status was unknown, potentially confounding age-related changes in expanded clonotypes.

Its CDR3 holds 16 amino acids, cysteine through phenylalanine. Only the CDR3 portion is preserved as DNA: 48 bases, with reading frame beginning at the first base. CDR1 SGHTA and CDR2 FQGTGA are derived from the germline V gene. V has 0 bases trimmed and J has 5 bases trimmed; junction bases matching no gene number 2. The donors were roughly 40 Caucasian individuals from Russia, aged roughly 6 to 90 years, who were systemically healthy. Each donor gave 8 to 10 milliliters of peripheral blood, drawn into EDTA-treated Vacutainer tubes. Ficoll-Paque density-gradient centrifugation was used to isolate PBMCs, with at least 6 million obtained per sample. Total RNA was extracted from PBMCs with Trizol reagent, with at least 5 micrograms obtained per sample. For every donor, flow cytometry on a PBMC aliquot measured the percentage of naive CD45RAhigh/CD27high T cells. Library prep was done by 5' RACE. TCRdb names Illumina HiSeq 2500 as the instrument used. A second PCR of about 7 to 12 cycles was run with a J-beta primer mix and a sample-barcoded 5' primer. A template-switch 5' adaptor carrying 12 random nucleotides introduced a unique molecular identifier onto each TCR beta cDNA molecule. Each sample yielded at least 3 million CDR3-containing paired-end reads. First-strand cDNA synthesis was performed from all RNA using the Mint cDNA synthesis kit, with priming by a TRBC-specific oligonucleotide. Following uracil-DNA glycosylase treatment, all cDNA underwent a first 18-cycle PCR with the universal primers M1SS and BC2_uni_R. The original methods were these. For normalization, 1 million high-quality reads, each with a distinct molecular identifier, were randomly selected from each sample. Reads with shared molecular identifiers were discarded instead of being binned into consensus sequences. MiTCR, with a Q25 quality threshold and the strictest error-elimination algorithm, was used for CDR3 identification, clonotype clustering and error correction. A nonparametric unseen species model using Euler transformation provided a lower-bound estimate of total TCR beta diversity. TCRdb reanalyzed the raw reads on its own, using fastp at Q25 for trimming and MiXCR for clone calling, and kept in-frame beta chains. Rows are combined by CDR3 protein, so each entry shows the most common genes and DNA. It is TCRdb's table, rather than the study itself, that gives the V and J calls and clone size. Here the sample has more than 500,000 distinct CDR3 sequences; 27% occur a single time. Jointly, the top ten make up 18% of the sample.

Here the chain combines TRBV7-3 and TRBJ2-2, and 11 junction bases match TRBD2. Sequenced input: blood. This TCR was recovered from a woman aged 70 to 79 in good health. The DNA reads as follows: TGTGCCAGCAGCTTAACCCGGACTAGCGGGACCGGGGAGCTGTTTTTT. Translated, it gives CASSLTRTSGTGELFF. The full variable domain, with segments outside the CDR3 supplied by the reference TRBV7-3 and TRBJ2-2 proteins, appears as GAGVSQTPSNKVTEKGKYVELRCDPISGHTALYWYRQSLGQGPEFLIYFQGTGAADDSGLPNDRFFAVRPEGSVSTLKIQRTERGDSAVYLCASSLTRTSGTGELFFGEGSRLTVL.